This T cell receptor beta chain was recorded in a study of blood T cells in healthy people across ages (dated by TCRdb to between 2015 and 2016). About the study as a whole: In model experiments, template switching captured roughly one uniquely barcoded TCR beta cDNA molecule for every two T cells. Using deep sequencing normalized with unique cDNA molecular identifiers, the study measured how TCR beta repertoire diversity changes with age. To avoid experimental bias, donors of different ages were spread randomly across the sequencing lanes. For two donors (one aged 18 to 30 and one aged 80 or older), the study analyzed two additional independent replicas of 1 million unique cDNA reads from the same blood draw. Donors were grouped into four age groups: young (average approximately 16 years), middle-aged (about 38), aged (around 56) and long-lived (roughly 80).

As encoded in the germline V gene (reference sequence), CDR1 is DFQATT while CDR2 is SNEGSKA. The cysteine opens and the phenylalanine closes a CDR3 of 14 amino acids. Left in the record is the CDR3 DNA by itself, 42 bases read in frame from the first base. V sheds 8 bases and J sheds 3 bases, leaving 17 bases between their ends. Findings and caveats that apply to the study as a whole: Bulk unsorted PBMC profiling prevented conclusive comparison of naive and antigen-experienced compartments. Observed TCR beta diversity per million T cells fell roughly linearly with age, and a significant reduction was already apparent by age around 40. Estimates of total diversity from one million sequenced T cells were regarded as lower bounds and underestimates. The percentage of naive T cells measured by flow cytometry correlated strongly with observed TCR beta diversity. Donor CMV infection status was unknown, potentially confounding age-related changes in expanded clonotypes. Compared with the aged group, the long-lived group had more naive CD4+ T cells, fewer expanded clones and increased TCR diversity, suggesting age selection.

With regard to this clonotype: The clone's antigen remains unknown. The input lacks base qualities; no much larger clone sits a single base away.

Library preparation used 5' RACE. Sequencing was carried out with an Illumina HiSeq 2500. The second PCR ran for roughly 7 to 12 cycles and used a J-beta primer mix along with a sample-barcoded 5' primer. Each TCR beta cDNA molecule received a unique molecular identifier from a template-switch 5' adaptor carrying 12 random nucleotides. Each sample yielded at least 2.5 million CDR3-containing paired-end reads. All of the RNA was converted into first-strand cDNA using the Mint cDNA synthesis kit, with a TRBC-specific oligonucleotide serving as the primer. All cDNA was treated with uracil-DNA glycosylase and then went through a first 18-cycle PCR with the universal primers M1SS and BC2_uni_R. The paper's processing steps were these. Normalization of each sample was performed by random selection of 1 million high-quality reads, each carrying a distinct molecular identifier. Reads with shared molecular identifiers were discarded instead of being binned into consensus sequences. MiTCR, run with a Q25 quality threshold and the strictest error-elimination algorithm, handled CDR3 identification, clonotype clustering and error correction. A nonparametric unseen species model with Euler transformation was used to estimate a lower bound on total TCR beta diversity. The public reads were run again by TCRdb, first through fastp at Q25 and then through MiXCR, and only productive beta chains were kept. Each entry is one CDR3 protein sequence, shown with its most common DNA and genes. It is TCRdb's table, rather than the study itself, that gives the V and J calls and clone size. The sample table records 1 million or so distinct CDR3 sequences; roughly 45% of these occur just once. The ten biggest clones cover 15% to 20% of the sample.

The 35 to 40 donors, aged about 6 to 100 years, were systemically healthy Caucasian individuals from Russia. Each donor gave 8 to 10 milliliters of peripheral blood, drawn into EDTA-treated Vacutainer tubes. Ficoll-Paque density-gradient centrifugation was used to isolate PBMCs, with at least 7 million per sample. Total RNA, at least 5 micrograms per sample, was extracted from PBMCs with Trizol reagent. Naive CD45RAhigh/CD27high T cell percentages were measured by flow cytometry on a PBMC aliquot from every donor. The specimen was blood. This chain joins TRBV20-1 to TRBJ1-5; perhaps TRBD1 is the D gene, with 6 bases matching. The clonotype comes from a woman aged 55 to 70 in good health. In nucleotide form, the sequence is TGCAGTCTTCACGGGGGCGGAAACAATCAGCCCCAGCATTTT. Its translation reads: CSLHGGGNNQPQHF.